Listed here are 24 T cell receptor beta chains from one sample, sequenced in a study of blood T cells in healthy people across ages. The second PCR ran 7 to 11 cycles with a sample-barcoded 5' primer and J-beta primers. TCRdb fed the 5' RACE reads into MiXCR, producing one record per CDR3 protein. The repertoire holds 650,000 to 800,000 distinct CDR3 sequences, with approximately 48% as singletons. Sequencing was carried out using blood. These receptors were obtained from a man between 60 and 70 years old in good health.

This chain connects TRBV6-2 or TRBV6-3 to TRBJ2-3, with D perhaps matching TRBD1 (6 bases). V gave up 8 bases and J gave up 1 base, with 10 bases separating them. This CDR3 contains 13 residues. Germline V gene sequence: CDR1 MNHEY, CDR2 SVGEGT. This CDR3 reads CASGTLGTDTQYF. The CDR3 coding sequence is TGTGCCAGCGGGACACTGGGCACAGATACGCAGTATTTT.

This chain connects TRBV10-2 to TRBJ2-3; D perhaps matches TRBD1 (6 bases). Germline CDR1 WSHSY, CDR2 SAAADI. V lost 3 bases and J 3 bases, leaving 10 bases between the germline ends. This CDR3 is built from 14 residues. This CDR3 reads CASSESTGTDTQYF. CDR3 nucleotides: TGCGCCAGCAGTGAATCAACAGGGACAGATACGCAGTATTTT.

CDR3 in amino acids: CASSLAGRAGGNIQYF. The CDR3 DNA reads TGTGCCAGCAGCTTAGCCGGGAGGGCCGGAGGGAACATTCAGTACTTC. V gene TRBV7-2 combines with J gene TRBJ2-4; 8 nucleotides match TRBD2. The V segment lost 0 bases and the J segment 7 bases; nucleotides outside the gene matches: 8. CDR1 and CDR2 (germline): SGHTA, FQGNSA. This CDR3 spans 16 amino acids.

The chain uses TRBV29-1 and TRBJ2-3; D is uncertain. V was shortened by 4 bases and J by 4 bases, with 9 bases between the two germline ends. The germline V gene has CDR1 SQVTM and CDR2 ANQGSEA. CDR3 length: 12 residues. CDR3 sequence: CSVVSPPDTQYF. The DNA of the CDR3 is TGCAGCGTTGTGTCTCCCCCAGATACGCAGTATTTT.

This rearrangement joins TRBV14 to TRBJ2-3, with 8 bases fitting TRBD2. CDR3 size: 16 residues. The ends lost 3 bases at V and 2 bases at J; junction bases unmatched: 7. The germline V gene encodes CDR1 SGHDN and CDR2 FVKESK. CDR3 sequence (DNA): TGTGCCAGCAGCCACGGATTAGCGGGGTCCACAGATACGCAGTATTTT. Its protein is CASSHGLAGSTDTQYF.

This chain connects TRBV18 to TRBJ1-2; no reliable D call. The germline V gene has CDR1 KGHSH and CDR2 LQKENI. Trimming removed 3 bases at V and 8 bases at J, with 13 bases between. This CDR3 spans 13 amino acids. The CDR3, as DNA: TGTGCCAGCTCACCTCAGCGCGACCGGGGCTACACCTTC. It is translated as CASSPQRDRGYTF.

In this sample, this clonotype turned up many times. The chain joins TRBV6-5 to TRBJ2-7, with D tentatively TRBD1 (6 bases). Germline V gives CDR1 MNHEY, CDR2 SVGAGI. V lost 0 bases to trimming and J lost 0 bases, with 18 bases between them. The CDR3 loop spans 18 amino acids. The CDR3 loop reads CASSYSGARGVSSYEQYF. In nucleotides, the CDR3 is TGTGCCAGCAGTTACTCGGGTGCCAGGGGCGTTAGCTCCTACGAGCAGTACTTC.

V usage is TRBV5-1 and J usage is TRBJ1-1, with D possibly TRBD1 on 5 matching bases. V was clipped by 4 bases and J by 4 bases, with 11 bases between them. CDR3 length equals 13 residues. The germline V gene encodes CDR1 SGHRS and CDR2 YFSETQ. The DNA for the CDR3 is TGCGCCAGCAGCCATTCAAGGGGCACTGAAGCTTTCTTT. This sequence encodes CASSHSRGTEAFF.

The chain joins TRBV12-3 or TRBV12-4 to TRBJ2-1; possibly TRBD1 or TRBD2 for D (5 bases each). CDR3 length equals 16 residues. V lost 6 bases and J 1 base, leaving 16 bases between the germline ends. In nucleotides, the CDR3 is TGTGCCAGCAGCCCCAACGGGGCTAGGTCCTACAATGAGCAGTTCTTC. This encodes CASSPNGARSYNEQFF.

The sample holds many counts of this clonotype. The chain recombines TRBV12-3 or TRBV12-4 with TRBJ2-1; TRBD2 matches at 12 bases. The CDR3 is made up of 17 amino acids. J gave up 0 bases and V 6 bases, and 6 bases lay outside the gene matches. The DNA of the CDR3 is TGTGCCAGCAGCCGCACTAGCGGGGGGTCCTCCTACAATGAGCAGTTCTTC. Amino acid sequence: CASSRTSGGSSYNEQFF.

This chain connects TRBV6-1 to TRBJ2-3; tentative D call: TRBD2 (5 bases). The CDR3 runs 14 residues. Trimming pared 8 bases from V and 0 bases from J, leaving 12 bases between. CDR1 is MNHNS and CDR2 is SASEGT in the germline V gene. The DNA for the CDR3 is TGTGCCAGCGCGGGTCGTCCTAGCACAGATACGCAGTATTTT. Its translation: CASAGRPSTDTQYF.

The chain uses TRBV27 and TRBJ1-1; a possible D gene is TRBD1 (5 bases). The CDR3 extends over 13 amino acids. CDR1 is MNHEY, CDR2 SMNVEV, per germline (reference sequence). V lost 3 bases to trimming and J lost 6 bases, with 11 bases between them. CDR3 loop: CASSFMGGSEAFF. CDR3 sequence (DNA): TGTGCCAGCAGTTTTATGGGGGGGTCTGAAGCTTTCTTT.

The J gene is TRBJ2-7, the V gene TRBV7-9, with 7 bases lining up with TRBD1. V lost 1 base, J lost 3 bases, and 12 bases stayed unmatched. This CDR3 is built from 17 residues. Germline loops: CDR1 SEHNR, CDR2 FQNEAQ (reference sequence). CDR3 sequence reads: CASSLDPPRQGVYEQYF. CDR3 bases: TGTGCCAGCAGCTTAGACCCCCCCAGGCAGGGGGTCTACGAGCAGTACTTC.

Many counts were recorded for this clonotype. J is TRBJ2-7 and V is TRBV15; D is ambiguous. The CDR3 has 14 residues. CDR1 and CDR2 (germline): LNHNV, YYDKDF (reference sequence). V gave up 3 bases and J gave up 2 bases, with 11 bases separating them. In nucleotides, the CDR3 is TGTGCCACCAGCAGCCCGGAAGGGCCCTACGAGCAGTACTTC. Amino acid sequence: CATSSPEGPYEQYF.

The rearrangement links TRBV29-1 to TRBJ1-1; perhaps TRBD1 as D (6 bases). V was clipped by 6 bases and J by 1 base, with 12 bases between them. Germline CDR1 is SQVTM and CDR2 is ANQGSEA. The CDR3 is 13 residues long. CDR3 in amino acids: CSVDRTENTEAFF. Here the CDR3 DNA reads TGCAGCGTCGACCGGACAGAGAACACTGAAGCTTTCTTT. Full variable domain (remainder filled in from reference TRBV29-1 and TRBJ1-1): SAVISQKPSRDICQRGTSLTIQCQVDSQVTMMFWYRQQPGQSLTLIATANQGSEATYESGFVIDKFPISRPNLTFSTLTVSNMSPEDSSIYLCSVDRTENTEAFFGQGTRLTVV.

The chain links TRBV7-2 to TRBJ2-7; the D gene is possibly TRBD2 (6 bases). The CDR3 totals 15 residues. Germline V gives CDR1 SGHTA, CDR2 FQGNSA. V lost 6 bases, J lost 10 bases, and 25 bases lay in between. The CDR3 region has the DNA TGTGCCAGCAGTAGGGACTTCAGAGGGGAAGAGGCCCAGTACTTC. This sequence encodes CASSRDFRGEEAQYF.

The chain couples TRBV5-1 to TRBJ1-1; 9 bases line up with TRBD1. The CDR3 has 14 amino acids. With 5 bases clipped from V and 7 bases from J, the junction kept 9 bases outside the gene matches. Germline CDR1 SGHRS, CDR2 YFSETQ. Written as DNA, the CDR3 is TGCGCCAGCAGGGGGACAGGGACCCGGGGTGAAGCTTTCTTT. Encoded protein: CASRGTGTRGEAFF.

V usage is TRBV25-1 and J usage is TRBJ2-2, with a possible D match to TRBD1 (5 bases). The CDR3 has 14 residues. V gave up 8 bases and J gave up 5 bases, with 15 bases separating them. Germline CDR1 and CDR2: MGHDK and SYGVNS. The CDR3 DNA is TGTGCCAGCGGCCAGGGCAGTGGGACCGGGGAGCTGTTTTTT. The encoded protein is CASGQGSGTGELFF.

A few counts support this clonotype. The V and J genes are TRBV28 and TRBJ2-7; TRBD1 matches at 8 bases. The J call could be wrong; TRBJ2-5 is a better fit for the DNA end. The length of the CDR3 is 13 residues. CDR1 MDHEN and CDR2 SYDVKM come from the germline V gene. CDR3 DNA sequence: TGTGCCAGCAGCACAGGGGGTAGGGAGACCCAGTACTTC. Protein product: CASSTGGRETQYF.

Comments on this clonotype: A much larger clone differs by one base, so this may be a read error. The rearrangement joins TRBV15 to TRBJ2-7, with D perhaps TRBD1 (6 bases). This CDR3 region has 14 residues. Per the germline V gene, CDR1 is LNHNV and CDR2 is YYDKDF (reference sequence). This CDR3 reads CATGRERDNYEQYF. As DNA, the CDR3 is TGTGCCACCGGCAGAGAGAGGGACAACTACGAGCAGTACTTC.

This clonotype was found once. The rearrangement uses TRBV2 and TRBJ2-1, with 12 bases that match TRBD2. The germline V gene has CDR1 SNHLY and CDR2 FYNNEI. This CDR3 has 13 residues. Germline trimming cut 8 bases from V and 10 bases from J; bases unmatched to any gene: 6. CDR3 protein: CASASGGAGEQFF. CDR3 coding DNA: TGTGCCAGCGCTAGCGGGGGGGCCGGGGAGCAGTTCTTC.

The genes are TRBV6-2 or TRBV6-3 and TRBJ1-6; D not resolved. CDR3 size: 14 residues. Germline assignment: CDR1 MNHEY and CDR2 SVGEGT. Trimming left V 5 bases short and J 8 bases short, with 13 bases between. CDR3 sequence: CASSDIWNDSPLHF. The CDR3 nucleotides are TGTGCCAGCAGTGATATCTGGAACGATTCACCCCTCCACTTT.

This clonotype occurred many times. This chain uses TRBV12-3 or TRBV12-4 with TRBJ1-5, with D hard to call. V gave up 5 bases and J gave up 9 bases, with 11 bases separating them. There are 12 residues in the CDR3. The CDR3: CASSILSGPQHF. The CDR3 region has the DNA TGTGCCAGCAGTATCCTTTCTGGGCCCCAGCATTTT.

This clonotype has only a few counts. The gene calls are TRBV9 and TRBJ1-2; D gene unclear. The V gene's germline CDR1 is SGDLS and CDR2 YYNGEE. The CDR3 extends over 14 amino acids. V lost 6 bases, J lost 2 bases, and 14 bases lay in between. The CDR3 protein is CASTATGNNYGYTF. Here the CDR3 DNA reads TGTGCCAGCACCGCAACCGGGAACAACTATGGCTACACCTTC.